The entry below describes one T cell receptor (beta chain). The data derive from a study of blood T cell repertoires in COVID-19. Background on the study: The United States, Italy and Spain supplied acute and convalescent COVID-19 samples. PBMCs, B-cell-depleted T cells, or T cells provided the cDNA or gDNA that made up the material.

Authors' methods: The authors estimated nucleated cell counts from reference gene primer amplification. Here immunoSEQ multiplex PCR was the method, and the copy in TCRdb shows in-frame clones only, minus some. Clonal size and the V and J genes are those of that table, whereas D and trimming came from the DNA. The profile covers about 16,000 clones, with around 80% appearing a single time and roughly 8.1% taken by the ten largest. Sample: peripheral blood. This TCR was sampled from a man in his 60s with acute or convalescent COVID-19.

CDR3 amino acids: CASSFAGGITDTQYF. DNA of the CDR3: TGTGCCAGCAGCTTCGCGGGGGGGATCACAGATACGCAGTATTTT. The rearrangement joins TRBV5-4 to TRBJ2-3; 9 bases are shared with TRBD2. Germline CDR1 reads SGHNT; CDR2 reads YYREEE (reference sequence). With 2 bases clipped from V and 2 bases from J, the junction kept 3 bases outside the gene matches. This CDR3 comprises 15 residues. Looking up the rest from reference TRBV5-4 and TRBJ2-3 gives the full variable domain: ETGVTQSPTHLIKTRGQQVTLRCSSQSGHNTVSWYQQALGQGPQFIFQYYREEENGRGNFPPRFSGLQFPNYSSELNVNALELDDSALYLCASSFAGGITDTQYFGPGTRLTVL.